The 11 T cell receptor beta chains reported below all come from one sample, sequenced in a study of shared clonotypes between healthy human individuals. Naive CD8 cells, CD45RO-negative and positively selected for CCR7, excluded terminally differentiated effector memory CD45RA+ cells. This table comes from immunoSEQ multiplex PCR, and its TCRdb copy is limited to in-frame clones, with some not included. The sample includes more than 2 million clones, about 94% of them seen just once. Sample: naive CD8+ T cells from PBMCs. Receptors were obtained from a young man in good health. Some clones in this sample may be carry-over from other donors' samples.

V and J are TRBV2 and TRBJ1-4; D is unresolved. This CDR3 is built from 16 residues. Germline assignment: CDR1 SNHLY and CDR2 FYNNEI. V dropped 5 bases and J dropped 0 bases, with 13 bases sitting between them. DNA for the CDR3: TGTGCCAGCAGTCGACCGATGGGTGCAACTAATGAAAAACTGTTTTTT. This sequence encodes CASSRPMGATNEKLFF.

The CDR3 bases are TGTGCCAGCAGTTTATGGGGGACAGGGGGCGAAGGCTACACCTTC. Residues: CASSLWGTGGEGYTF. V usage is TRBV28 and J usage is TRBJ1-2, with TRBD1 matching over 12 bases. The CDR3 loop spans 15 amino acids. V shed 0 bases and J 8 bases; nucleotides not matched to a gene: 4. Looked up from germline, CDR1 is MDHEN and CDR2 is SYDVKM.

This clone has just one count. The rearrangement joins TRBV7-3 to TRBJ2-3; the D gene is possibly TRBD2 (6 bases). Germline V gene data show CDR1 as SGHTA and CDR2 as FQGTGA. The CDR3 loop spans 16 amino acids. Trimming cost V 5 bases and J 0 bases, with 15 bases left between them. The CDR3 spells CASSRMGLSSTDTQYF. In DNA, the CDR3 is TGTGCCAGCAGCCGAATGGGACTGTCTAGCACAGATACGCAGTATTTT.

The CDR3 DNA reads as TGTGCCAGCAGCTCCAGGCGGGACTTGAACACCGGGGAGCTGTTTTTT. This gives the protein CASSSRRDLNTGELFF. This chain uses TRBV7-2 with TRBJ2-2; a weak D match, TRBD2 (6 bases). Germline-derived CDR1 and CDR2 are SGHTA and FQGNSA. V was shortened by 4 bases and J by 1 base, with 13 bases between the two germline ends. This CDR3 region has 16 residues.

This rearrangement joins TRBV6-5 to TRBJ1-1, with no clear D. V dropped 2 bases and J dropped 0 bases, with 7 bases sitting between them. The CDR3 is 14 residues long. The germline CDR1 and CDR2 sequences are MNHEY and SVGAGI. CDR3 bases: TGTGCCAGCAGTTACAACGGGGTGAACACTGAAGCTTTCTTT. As protein: CASSYNGVNTEAFF.

The V gene is TRBV7-6, the J gene TRBJ2-5; the D is unclear. Germline V gives CDR1 SGHVS, CDR2 FNYEAQ. The CDR3 sequence is 15 residues long. V gave up 0 bases and J gave up 0 bases, with 8 bases separating them. The CDR3 DNA reads as TGTGCCAGCAGCTTAGCGGATGAGTACCAAGAGACCCAGTACTTC. It encodes CASSLADEYQETQYF. The variable domain in full, completed from reference TRBV7-6 and TRBJ2-5, reads GAGVSQSPRYKVTKRGQDVALRCDPISGHVSLYWYRQALGQGPEFLTYFNYEAQQDKSGLPNDRFSAERPEGSISTLTIQRTEQRDSAMYRCASSLADEYQETQYFGPGTRLLVL.

This chain links TRBV7-9 with TRBJ1-1; no reliable D call. Trimming left V 5 bases short and J 7 bases short, with 17 bases between. The CDR3 loop spans 14 amino acids. The V gene's germline CDR1 is SEHNR and CDR2 FQNEAQ (reference sequence). In DNA, the CDR3 is TGTGCCAGCAGCCCCCCCCGGAGGACCGATGAAGCTTTCTTT. Its protein is CASSPPRRTDEAFF.

Worth noting for this clone: Additional DNA sequences in this sample encode the identical CDR3. This chain uses TRBV2 with TRBJ2-7; D possibly corresponds to TRBD1 (6 bases). The CDR3 runs to 13 residues. The germline V gene has CDR1 SNHLY and CDR2 FYNNEI. V gave up 3 bases and J gave up 1 base, with 7 bases separating them. This chain's CDR3 is CASSDRGSYEQYF. The CDR3 DNA reads as TGTGCCAGCAGTGACAGGGGATCCTACGAGCAGTACTTC.

This clone is a singleton in its sample. In DNA, the CDR3 is TGTGCCAGCAGTTCAACCCCCGGGACAGGGCGAGGCTACACCTTC. Its protein is CASSSTPGTGRGYTF. The chain joins TRBV28 to TRBJ1-2; 9 bases fit TRBD1. Germline values: CDR1 MDHEN, CDR2 SYDVKM. The CDR3 covers 15 residues. Trimming took 4 bases from V and 8 from J; bases not matched to a gene: 11.

The sample holds a few counts of this clone. V gene TRBV19 combines with J gene TRBJ1-2; no reliable D call. The CDR3 consists of 12 residues. V was cut by 6 bases and J by 7 bases, with 12 bases left in between. Germline V gene sequence: CDR1 LNHDA, CDR2 SQIVND (reference sequence). The CDR3: CASSLASAGYTF. CDR3 DNA sequence: TGTGCCAGTAGCCTAGCAAGTGCTGGCTACACCTTC.

This clone was seen only once. The rearrangement joins TRBV5-1 to TRBJ2-6, with D perhaps being TRBD1 or TRBD2 (5 bases each). V lost 6 bases and J 1 base, leaving 23 bases between the germline ends. Per germline, CDR1 SGHRS and CDR2 YFSETQ. This CDR3 is built from 19 residues. CDR3 nucleotide sequence: TGCGCCAGCAATTGGGACCTCAGGGAGTCCGTGTCTGGGGCCAACGTCCTGACTTTC. Its translation: CASNWDLRESVSGANVLTF.